The source of this TCR beta chain is a study of cytomegalovirus exposure and HLA in healthy donors. Germline CDR1 reads SGHTA; CDR2 reads FQGNSA. This CDR3 is built from 16 residues. The V segment lost 5 bases and the J segment 2 bases; nucleotides outside the gene matches: 6. Some clones are missing from TCRdb's copy, which holds only in-frame ones; the method was immunoSEQ multiplex PCR. The sample has about 160,000 clones, about 96% seen once. This clonotype was sampled from a woman younger than 30 in good health and CMV-seronegative. The sequenced sample consisted of PBMCs. The chain recombines TRBV7-2 with TRBJ2-2, with TRBD2 matching 9 bases. The CDR3 sequence is CASSPRLAENTGELFF. The CDR3 nucleotides read TGTGCCAGCAGCCCGAGACTAGCGGAAAACACCGGGGAGCTGTTTTTT.